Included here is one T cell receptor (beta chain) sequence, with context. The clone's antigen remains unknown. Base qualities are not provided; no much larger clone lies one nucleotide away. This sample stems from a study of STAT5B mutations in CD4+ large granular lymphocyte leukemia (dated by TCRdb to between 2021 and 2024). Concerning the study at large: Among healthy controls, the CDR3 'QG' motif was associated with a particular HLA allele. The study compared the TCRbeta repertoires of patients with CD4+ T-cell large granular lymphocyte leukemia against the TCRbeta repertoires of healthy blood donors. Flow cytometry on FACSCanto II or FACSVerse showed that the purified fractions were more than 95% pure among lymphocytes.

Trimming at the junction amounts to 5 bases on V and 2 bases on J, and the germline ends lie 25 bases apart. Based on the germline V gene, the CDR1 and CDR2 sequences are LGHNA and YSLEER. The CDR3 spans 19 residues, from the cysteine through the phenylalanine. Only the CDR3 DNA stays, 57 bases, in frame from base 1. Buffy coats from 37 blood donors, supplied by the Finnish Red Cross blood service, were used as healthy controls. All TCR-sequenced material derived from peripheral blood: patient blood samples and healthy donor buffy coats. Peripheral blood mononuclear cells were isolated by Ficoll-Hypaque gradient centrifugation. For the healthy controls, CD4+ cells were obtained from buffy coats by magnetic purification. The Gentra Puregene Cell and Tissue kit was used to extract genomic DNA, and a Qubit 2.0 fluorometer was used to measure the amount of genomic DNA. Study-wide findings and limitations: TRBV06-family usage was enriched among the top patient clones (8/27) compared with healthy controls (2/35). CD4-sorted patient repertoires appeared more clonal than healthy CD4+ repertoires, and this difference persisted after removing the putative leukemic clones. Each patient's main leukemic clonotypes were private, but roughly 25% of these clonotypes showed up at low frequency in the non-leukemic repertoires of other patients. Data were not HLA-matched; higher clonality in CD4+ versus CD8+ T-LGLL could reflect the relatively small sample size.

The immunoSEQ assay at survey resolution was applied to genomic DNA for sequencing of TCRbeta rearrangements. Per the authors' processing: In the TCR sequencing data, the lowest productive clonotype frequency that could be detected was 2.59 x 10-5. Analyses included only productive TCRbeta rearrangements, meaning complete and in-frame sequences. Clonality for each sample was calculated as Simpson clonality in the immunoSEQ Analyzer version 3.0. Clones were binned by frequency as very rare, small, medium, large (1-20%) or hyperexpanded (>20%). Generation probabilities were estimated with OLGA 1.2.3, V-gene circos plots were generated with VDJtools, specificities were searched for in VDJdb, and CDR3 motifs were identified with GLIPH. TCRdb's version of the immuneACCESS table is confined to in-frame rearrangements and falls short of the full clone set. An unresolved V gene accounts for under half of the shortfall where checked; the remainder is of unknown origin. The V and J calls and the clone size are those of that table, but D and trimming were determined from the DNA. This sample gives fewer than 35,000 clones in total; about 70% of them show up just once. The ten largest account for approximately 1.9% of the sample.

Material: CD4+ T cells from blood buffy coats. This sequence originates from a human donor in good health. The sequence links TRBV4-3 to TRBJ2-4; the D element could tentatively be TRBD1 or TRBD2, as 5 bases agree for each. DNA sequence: TGCGCCAGCAGCAGGGGAATCGAGGGGCAGGCGCCCACCAAAAACATTCAGTACTTC. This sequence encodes CASSRGIEGQAPTKNIQYF.